This T cell receptor (beta chain) was sequenced during a study of OX40 agonist ivuxolimab in advanced cancers. Study-wide context: Ivuxolimab, an agonist antibody against OX40 (CD134), was given to patients. Patients got intravenous ivuxolimab at 0.01 to 10 mg/kg every 2 weeks. Partial responses, seen in three patients, involved one hepatocellular carcinoma and two cutaneous melanomas. Study conclusions and caveats: Antigen targets of the expanded peripheral T cells went undetermined.

The table came from immunoSEQ multiplex PCR; TCRdb's copy has only in-frame clones and leaves some out. The data hold 36,000 or so clones, with about nine tenths observed a single time. Regarding this clone: Its specificity is unknown.

CDR1 GTSNPN and CDR2 SVGIG come from the germline V gene (reference sequence). Trimming pared 6 bases from V and 0 bases from J, leaving 9 bases between. This CDR3 comprises 13 residues. The TCR sequence derives from an adult with an advanced solid tumor such as melanoma, head and neck, liver or kidney cancer. The sample here was CD4+ or CD8+ T cells sorted from blood, taken in a trial of the OX40 agonist ivuxolimab. The chain links TRBV30 to TRBJ1-5; D not resolved. For the CDR3, the DNA is TGTGCCTGTGGTAAGGGTAGCAATCAGCCCCAGCATTTT. The encoded protein is CACGKGSNQPQHF.